The TCR beta chain described here comes from a study of T cells after yellow fever vaccination. The study's findings and limits: Among all clonotypes, a small share was observed in both CD4 and CD8 compartments. Weaker in magnitude, the secondary response showed a faster peak on day 5 versus 15. Booster sampling recovered most clones from primary vaccination (approximately 97% CD4, roughly 88% CD8).

This CDR3 region has 12 residues. CDR1 MNHEY and CDR2 SVGEGT come from the germline V gene. Trimming shortened V by 4 bases and J by 2 bases, and 6 bases separated the two germline ends. TCRdb called the 5' RACE reads again in MiXCR, with one record for every CDR3 protein. The sample has 500,000 to 650,000 distinct CDR3 sequences, roughly 17% seen once. Remarks on this clonotype: What it recognizes is unknown.

The V gene is TRBV6-2 or TRBV6-3, the J gene TRBJ2-7; D remains unclear. Source: PBMCs, taken less than 6 days after the first yellow fever vaccination. The origin of this receptor is a man between 18 and 29 years old who received the YFV17D yellow fever vaccine. This CDR3 reads CASSSFTYEQYF. CDR3 coding DNA: TGTGCCAGCAGTTCATTTACCTACGAGCAGTACTTC.